This TCR beta chain was found in a study of Ad26.COV2.S vaccination and SARS-CoV-2 variants. Study-wide results and limits: Following vaccination, spike-specific CD8+ and CD4+ T cell responses reportedly exhibited substantial breadth. Vaccine recipients posted higher spike-specific TCR breadth than their placebo counterparts.

Note on this clone: Its specificity is not known.

Data came from immunoSEQ multiplex PCR; TCRdb stores just in-frame clones and leaves some out. The data contain about 98,000 clones, around 80% of them seen just once; the ten biggest clones take up roughly 17%. V lost 0 bases, J lost 10 bases, and 15 bases lay in between. Germline CDR1 GTSNPN, CDR2 SVGIG (reference sequence). CDR3 length equals 13 residues. Sequencing used peripheral blood, obtained after recovery from COVID-19. The chain recombines TRBV30 with TRBJ1-1, with a tentative D call TRBD1 (5 bases). The TCR originated in a human donor who had recovered from COVID-19. Written as DNA, the CDR3 is TGTGCCTGGAGTGTCCAGGGTATTCTCGGAGCTTTCTTT. As protein: CAWSVQGILGAFF.